This T cell receptor (beta chain) comes out of a study of T cell responses to AZD1222 COVID-19 vaccine. Study summary: Second doses were pooled across both intervals (about 4 or about 12 weeks). Points from the study as a whole: Close to half of spike-specific TCRs reportedly recognize unmutated variant regions. The peak T cell response came first, and repertoires were sampled only after it. Donors in the cohort were predominantly white British and more often female, and clonal diversity was possibly underestimated.

With respect to this clone: Its target is unknown.

There are 17 residues in the CDR3. V was pared by 3 bases and J by 0 bases, with 9 bases of the junction left unmatched. Per the germline V gene, CDR1 is SGHRS and CDR2 is YFSETQ. The protocol was immunoSEQ multiplex PCR, while the TCRdb copy is restricted to in-frame clones and leaves out a portion. Among around 130,000 clones listed, 93% were seen once. The chain has TRBV5-1 and TRBJ1-3, with 7 bases aligning to TRBD1. This clonotype was obtained from an adult in good health. The specimen comprised peripheral blood, sampled on day 0 of AZD1222 vaccination. The CDR3 coding sequence is TGCGCCAGCAGCTCAATAGGGACAGCACTCTCTGGAAACACCATATATTTT. As protein: CASSSIGTALSGNTIYF.